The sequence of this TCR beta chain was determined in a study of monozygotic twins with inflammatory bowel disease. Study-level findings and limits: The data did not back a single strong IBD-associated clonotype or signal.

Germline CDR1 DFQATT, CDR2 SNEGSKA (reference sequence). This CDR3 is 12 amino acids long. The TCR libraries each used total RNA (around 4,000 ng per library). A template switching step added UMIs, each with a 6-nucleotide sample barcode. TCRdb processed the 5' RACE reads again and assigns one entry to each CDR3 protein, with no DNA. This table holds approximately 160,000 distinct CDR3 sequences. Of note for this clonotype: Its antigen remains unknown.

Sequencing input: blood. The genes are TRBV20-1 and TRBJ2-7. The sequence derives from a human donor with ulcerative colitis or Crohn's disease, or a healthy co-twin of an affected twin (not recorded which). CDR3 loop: CSAEEKTYEQYF.